This T cell receptor beta chain stems from a study of blood T cell repertoires in COVID-19. On the study more broadly: The United States, Italy and Spain supplied acute and convalescent COVID-19 samples. In each case, the material was cDNA or gDNA derived from T cells, B-cell-depleted T cells, or PBMCs.

Germline V CDR1 and CDR2: SEHNR, FQNEAQ (reference sequence). V lost 2 bases, J lost 2 bases, and 9 bases stayed unmatched. The CDR3 runs to 17 residues. Only in-frame clones appear in the TCRdb table, and some are missing; sequencing was by immunoSEQ multiplex PCR. This table holds around 230,000 clones, 75% to 90% found once. This clone was seen once. The chain joins TRBV7-9 to TRBJ1-1, with 9 positions matching TRBD1. The receptor was derived from a man aged 55 to 69 who had recovered from COVID-19. Source material: peripheral blood. The CDR3, as DNA: TGTGCCAGCAGCTTATCACCGGGACAGGGACAAAACACTGAAGCTTTCTTT. Translation gives CASSLSPGQGQNTEAFF.